Following are 10 T cell receptor beta chains from one sample sequenced in a study of a mutant IDH1 vaccine in newly diagnosed glioma (dated by TCRdb to about 2021). To prepare the library, the immunoSEQ multiplex PCR assay was applied. As stored in TCRdb, this immuneACCESS dataset retains in-frame rearrangements with V and J assigned. A fraction of the clones does not appear; measured against another copy, unresolved V genes explain less than half of the discrepancy, and the remainder lacks a known reason. The sample data list some 37,000 clones, and about 80% of these were observed just once. The ten top clones hold roughly 5.5% of the sample. Explained via the paper, the time point label denotes: week 5, during vaccination. Every vaccine dose consisted of 300 ug of a 20-mer mutant IDH1 peptide in Montanide, administered subcutaneously together with topical imiquimod. These receptors are not linked to any known antigen.

The sample here was PBMCs, taken from a glioma patient whose treatment included an IDH1 peptide vaccine. These receptors originate from a man aged 35-49 years with glioma.

This chain joins TRBV2 and TRBJ2-5; D not certain. CDR3 length: 10 residues. With 7 bases removed from V and 4 bases from J, the gap between germline ends came to 4 bases. CDR1 and CDR2 from the germline V gene are SNHLY and FYNNEI. The CDR3 protein is CASTIETQYF. CDR3 nucleotides: TGTGCCAGCACAATAGAGACCCAGTACTTC. Based on the CDR3 plus reference TRBV2 and TRBJ2-5, the full variable domain is EPEVTQTPSHQVTQMGQEVILRCVPISNHLYFYWYRQILGQKVEFLVSFYNNEISEKSEIFDDQFSVERPDGSNFTLKIRSTKLEDSAMYFCASTIETQYFGPGTRLLVL.

The V and J genes are TRBV10-3 and TRBJ2-7; D is possibly TRBD1 or TRBD2 (6 bases each). V gave up 7 bases and J gave up 5 bases, with 15 bases separating them. The CDR3 loop spans 13 amino acids. CDR1 is ENHRY, CDR2 SYGVKD, per germline. The CDR3 nucleotides read TGTGCCATCAAAAGGGGGGCTGGGGACGAGCAGTACTTC. As protein: CAIKRGAGDEQYF.

The CDR3 loop is CAWSVSVSSTEAFF. The CDR3 nucleotides read TGTGCCTGGAGTGTTTCAGTGAGCAGCACTGAAGCTTTCTTT. This rearrangement joins TRBV30 to TRBJ1-1; D remains unclear. The V and J ends lost 0 bases and 4 bases respectively, with 12 bases between them. The CDR3 is 14 residues long. Germline lookup yields CDR1 GTSNPN and CDR2 SVGIG (reference sequence).

V is TRBV6-1 and J is TRBJ2-3; D gene uncertain. Germline CDR1 and CDR2: MNHNS and SASEGT. This CDR3 is 13 amino acids long. Deletions cut 1 base from V and 6 bases from J, with 8 bases between. CDR3 coding DNA: TGTGCCAGCAGTGAAGTTCGGGCGGATACGCAGTATTTT. This sequence encodes CASSEVRADTQYF.

The J gene is TRBJ1-4, the V gene TRBV29-1; a weak D match, TRBD1 (5 bases). Deletions cut 2 bases from V and 8 bases from J, with 12 bases between. There are 13 residues in the CDR3. Germline CDR1 is SQVTM and CDR2 is ANQGSEA. The CDR3 region is CSVESSGGEKLFF. The CDR3 nucleotides are TGCAGCGTTGAATCGTCCGGGGGAGAAAAACTGTTTTTT. Filled out from reference TRBV29-1 and TRBJ1-4, the complete variable domain reads SAVISQKPSRDICQRGTSLTIQCQVDSQVTMMFWYRQQPGQSLTLIATANQGSEATYESGFVIDKFPISRPNLTFSTLTVSNMSPEDSSIYLCSVESSGGEKLFFGSGTQLSVL.

The chain is built from TRBV15 and TRBJ2-7; TRBD1 matches 10 bases. Germline V gives CDR1 LNHNV, CDR2 YYDKDF (reference sequence). Trimming removed 2 bases from V and 2 bases from J; junction bases left unmatched: 3. The CDR3 contains 15 residues. The CDR3 nucleotides read TGTGCCACCAGCAGATCCGGGACAGGGGCCTACGAGCAGTACTTC. Protein: CATSRSGTGAYEQYF.

V and J are TRBV1 and TRBJ2-7; the table's D call, TRBD2, was not checked against the DNA. TRBV1 is a documented pseudogene. The CDR3 is 16 residues long. The CDR3: CTSSQDLGGGSYEQYF. The CDR3 nucleotides read TGCACCAGCAGCCAAGACCTCGGGGGAGGCTCCTACGAGCAGTACTTC.

The V and J genes are TRBV9 and TRBJ2-7, with 7 bases that match TRBD1. The CDR3 is made up of 14 amino acids. The germline V gene encodes CDR1 SGDLS and CDR2 YYNGEE. J gave up 6 bases and V 3 bases, and 9 bases lay outside the gene matches. Written as DNA, the CDR3 is TGTGCCAGCAGCGAACAACAGGGGACAAGCGAGCAGTACTTC. Residues: CASSEQQGTSEQYF.

The chain employs TRBV19 and TRBJ2-1; no definite D call. Trimming shortened V by 1 base and J by 8 bases, and 12 bases separated the two germline ends. Germline CDR1 LNHDA, CDR2 SQIVND (reference sequence). The CDR3 runs to 14 residues. In DNA, the CDR3 is TGTGCCAGTAGTATAGCGGCTACCTCCCATGAGCAGTTCTTC. As protein: CASSIAATSHEQFF.

The V gene is TRBV6-1, the J gene TRBJ2-1; possible D gene TRBD2, 5 bases. The germline V gene encodes CDR1 MNHNS and CDR2 SASEGT. The CDR3 is made up of 10 amino acids. V lost 6 bases, J lost 8 bases, and 5 bases lay in between. The CDR3 region has the DNA TGTGCCAGCAGGAGGGATGAGCAGTTCTTC. This codes for CASRRDEQFF.